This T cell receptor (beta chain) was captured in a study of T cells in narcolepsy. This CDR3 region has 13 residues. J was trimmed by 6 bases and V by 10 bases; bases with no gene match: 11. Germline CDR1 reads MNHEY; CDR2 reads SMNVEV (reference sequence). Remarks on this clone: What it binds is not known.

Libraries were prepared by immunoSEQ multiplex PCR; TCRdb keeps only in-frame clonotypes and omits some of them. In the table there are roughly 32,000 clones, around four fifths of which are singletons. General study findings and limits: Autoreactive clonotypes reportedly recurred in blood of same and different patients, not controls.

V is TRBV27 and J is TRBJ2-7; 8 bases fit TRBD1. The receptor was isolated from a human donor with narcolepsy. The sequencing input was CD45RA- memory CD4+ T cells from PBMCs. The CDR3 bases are TGTGCCACCCATCAAGGGACAGGCCTCGAGCAGTACTTC. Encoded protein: CATHQGTGLEQYF.